One sample yielded the 3 T cell receptor beta chains listed below, sequenced in a study of beta chain features in type 1 diabetes. Expressed TCRB transcripts were sequenced because the entire RNA isolate underwent reverse transcription. The repertoire was sequenced with immunoSEQ multiplex PCR; TCRdb's copy has only in-frame clones and lacks some. The sample includes 250,000 to 350,000 clones, 13% to 15% of them seen just once. Sequenced material: central memory CD4+ T cells from blood. Receptor source: a young man in good health.

The chain links TRBV30 to TRBJ2-6; either TRBD1 or TRBD2 may supply D (5 bases each). Trimming took 5 bases from V and 2 from J, leaving 16 bases between them. The CDR3 totals 16 residues. The V gene's germline CDR1 is GTSNPN and CDR2 SVGIG (reference sequence). For the CDR3, the DNA is TGTGCCTGGGACAAGAGGGGAAGGGCTGGGGCCAACGTCCTGACTTTC. It translates to CAWDKRGRAGANVLTF.

V gene TRBV27 combines with J gene TRBJ1-3; D not certain. Trimming cost V 6 bases and J 2 bases, with 14 bases left between them. The V gene's germline CDR1 is MNHEY and CDR2 SMNVEV (reference sequence). The CDR3 runs 15 residues. CDR3 coding DNA: TGTGCCAGCAGACCCGACACTTCACCTGGAAACACCATATATTTT. Translating it yields CASRPDTSPGNTIYF.

V gene TRBV6-5 combines with J gene TRBJ2-1; no clear D gene. V was clipped by 0 bases and J by 10 bases, with 4 bases between them. The CDR3 has 11 residues. Germline V gene lookup returns CDR1 MNHEY and CDR2 SVGAGI. This CDR3 reads CASSYSGEQFF. CDR3 coding DNA: TGTGCCAGCAGTTACTCTGGGGAGCAGTTCTTC.